Only a few counts were recorded for the clone carrying this TCR beta chain. V was trimmed by 2 bases and J by 5 bases, leaving 9 bases between them. There are 13 residues in the CDR3. Germline loops: CDR1 MGHRA, CDR2 YSYEKL. The data are from a study of response to subunit inactivated influenza vaccine. TCRdb ran MiXCR on the RT-PCR reads and lists one entry per CDR3 protein. The table has 550,000 to 650,000 distinct CDR3 sequences, roughly 12% seen once. This receptor was identified in a man aged 50-59 years who received an inactivated influenza vaccine. The chain joins TRBV4-1 to TRBJ2-5; TRBD1 or TRBD2 may be the D gene (5 bases each). Sample: PBMCs from blood, taken on the day of vaccination. As DNA, the CDR3 is TGCGCCAGCAGCCAATGGGGGAAGGAGACCCAGTACTTC. Protein: CASSQWGKETQYF.